The sequence of this T cell receptor beta chain was determined in a study of blood T cell repertoires in COVID-19. Study as a whole: The analysed material was cDNA or gDNA that came from T cells, B-cell-depleted T cells, or PBMCs.

The V gene lost 3 bases and the J gene lost 8 bases, with 10 bases spanning the gap. CDR1 is DFQATT and CDR2 is SNEGSKA in the germline V gene (reference sequence). CDR3 length: 11 residues. TCRdb's copy holds only in-frame clones and misses some; the assay was immunoSEQ multiplex PCR. The data show under 400,000 clones, with roughly 90% seen just once and approximately 1% held by the top ten. The chain links TRBV20-1 to TRBJ1-2; tentatively, D is TRBD1 (5 bases). Sequenced: PBMCs or T cells enriched from blood (not recorded which). This receptor was taken from a woman aged 25 to 39 who had been exposed to COVID-19. In DNA form, the CDR3 reads TGCAGTGCTAGTGGGGCGGGAGGCTACACCTTC. The encoded protein is CSASGAGGYTF.